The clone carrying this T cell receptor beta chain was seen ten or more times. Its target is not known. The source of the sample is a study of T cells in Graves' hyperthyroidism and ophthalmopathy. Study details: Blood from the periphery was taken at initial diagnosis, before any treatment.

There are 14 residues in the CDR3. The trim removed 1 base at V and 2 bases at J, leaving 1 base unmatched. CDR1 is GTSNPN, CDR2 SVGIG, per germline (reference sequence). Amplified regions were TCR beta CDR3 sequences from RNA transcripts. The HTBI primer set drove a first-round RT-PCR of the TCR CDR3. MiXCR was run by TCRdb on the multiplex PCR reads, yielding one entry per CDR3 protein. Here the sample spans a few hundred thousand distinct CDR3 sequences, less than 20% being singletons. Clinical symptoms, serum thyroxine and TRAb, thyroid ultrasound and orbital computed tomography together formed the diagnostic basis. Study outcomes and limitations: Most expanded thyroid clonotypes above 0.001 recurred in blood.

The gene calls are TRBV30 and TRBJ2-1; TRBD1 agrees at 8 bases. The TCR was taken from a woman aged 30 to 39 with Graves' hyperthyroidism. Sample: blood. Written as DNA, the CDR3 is TGTGCCTGGAGTGGGGGACAGGCCTACAATGAGCAGTTCTTC. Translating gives CAWSGGQAYNEQFF.